This T cell receptor (beta chain) was identified in a study of a mutant IDH1 vaccine in newly diagnosed glioma. Study-level information: Those enrolled had earlier been treated with radiotherapy, temozolomide, or both, mostly both.

The data were produced by immunoSEQ multiplex PCR, yet TCRdb's version contains in-frame clones alone and is incomplete. The sample holds about 67,000 clones, 89% seen once. Concerning this clone: Its antigen is currently unknown.

V was pared by 0 bases and J by 5 bases, with 5 bases between. Germline V gives CDR1 SGHRS, CDR2 YFSETQ. The CDR3 is 12 residues long. The time point is: week 11, during vaccination. Each dose delivered 300 ug of mutant IDH1 20-mer peptide subcutaneously with imiquimod. The receptor was isolated from a middle-aged man with glioma. The chain uses TRBV5-1 and TRBJ1-2; D is unresolved. The material was PBMCs, obtained from a glioma patient whose treatment included an IDH1 peptide vaccine. This CDR3 reads CASSLDGYGYTF. The DNA of the CDR3 is TGCGCCAGCAGCTTGGATGGTTATGGCTACACCTTC.